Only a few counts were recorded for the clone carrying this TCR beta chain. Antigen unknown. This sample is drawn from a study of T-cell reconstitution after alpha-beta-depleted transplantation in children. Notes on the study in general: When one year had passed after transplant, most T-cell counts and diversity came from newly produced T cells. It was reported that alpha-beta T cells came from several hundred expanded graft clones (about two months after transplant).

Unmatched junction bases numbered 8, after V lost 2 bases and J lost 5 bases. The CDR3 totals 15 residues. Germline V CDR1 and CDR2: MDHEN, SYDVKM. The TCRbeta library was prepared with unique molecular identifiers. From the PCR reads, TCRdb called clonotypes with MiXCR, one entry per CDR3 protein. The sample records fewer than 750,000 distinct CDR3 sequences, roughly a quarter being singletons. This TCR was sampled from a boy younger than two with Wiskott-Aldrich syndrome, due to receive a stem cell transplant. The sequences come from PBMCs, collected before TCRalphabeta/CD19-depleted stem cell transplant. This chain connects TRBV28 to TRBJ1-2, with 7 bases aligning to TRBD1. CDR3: CASSLTAGTEYGYTF. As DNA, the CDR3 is TGTGCCAGCAGTTTAACGGCCGGGACAGAATATGGCTACACCTTC.